The next 21 T cell receptor beta chains were all read from a single sample in a study of early T cells in non-severe SARS-CoV-2 infection. TCRdb independently ran MiXCR on the 5' RACE reads; one entry per CDR3 protein. The table lists over 70,000 distinct CDR3 sequences, around 15% of them singletons, with about 3.7% in the top ten. Material: whole blood, obtained at baseline. These receptor sequences come from an adult who was a healthcare worker with PCR-confirmed SARS-CoV-2 infection or an uninfected control (not recorded which).

The V call is TRBV13, the J call TRBJ2-7; D gene ambiguous. The germline CDR1 and CDR2 sequences are PRHDT and FYEKMQ (reference sequence). V was clipped by 5 bases and J by 6 bases, with 11 bases between them. This CDR3 spans 12 amino acids. CDR3 amino acids: CASSQTTPEQYF. The CDR3 DNA follows: TGTGCCAGCAGCCAGACGACCCCCGAGCAGTACTTC.

In this sample, this clonotype turned up a few times. This chain connects TRBV10-3 to TRBJ2-3, with D unresolved. Germline-derived CDR1 and CDR2 are ENHRY and SYGVKD. Trimming removed 4 bases from V and 5 bases from J, with 13 bases in between. CDR3 length: 14 residues. CDR3 nucleotides: TGTGCCATCAGTGCCCCAGACCCGGGAGATACGCAGTATTTT. Translation gives CAISAPDPGDTQYF.

This clonotype came up many times. The chain is built from TRBV28 and TRBJ2-5, with D maybe TRBD2 (6 bases). Germline V gives CDR1 MDHEN, CDR2 SYDVKM. The CDR3 sequence is 14 residues long. The V gene lost 1 base and the J gene lost 4 bases, with 10 bases spanning the gap. This CDR3 is CASSLSIAVETQYF. In nucleotides, the CDR3 is TGTGCCAGCAGTTTATCCATAGCGGTAGAGACCCAGTACTTC. Combining the CDR3 with reference TRBV28 and TRBJ2-5 gives the whole variable domain DVKVTQSSRYLVKRTGEKVFLECVQDMDHENMFWYRQDPGLGLRLIYFSYDVKMKEKGDIPEGYSVSREKKERFSLILESASTNQTSMYLCASSLSIAVETQYFGPGTRLLVL.

In this sample, this clonotype turned up a few times. The chain employs TRBV7-9 and TRBJ2-1, with TRBD2 identical over 10 bases. The CDR3 consists of 15 residues. The V and J ends lost 4 bases and 9 bases, in that order; junction bases with no gene match: 9. Germline assignment: CDR1 SEHNR and CDR2 FQNEAQ (reference sequence). CDR3 DNA sequence: TGTGCCAGCAGCTCTTGGACTAGCGGTGTCAGTGAGCAGTTCTTC. This codes for CASSSWTSGVSEQFF. The full variable domain, completed using reference TRBV7-9 and TRBJ2-1, is DTGVSQNPRHKITKRGQNVTFRCDPISEHNRLYWYRQTLGQGPEFLTYFQNEAQLEKSRLLSDRFSAERPKGSFSTLEIQRTEQGDSAMYLCASSSWTSGVSEQFFGPGTRLTVL.

In its sample, this clonotype ranks as medium-sized. The V gene is TRBV29-1, the J gene TRBJ1-2, with 10 bases lining up with TRBD1. Trimming removed 7 bases from V and 6 bases from J; junction bases left unmatched: 14. This CDR3 has 15 amino acids. From germline, CDR1 is SQVTM and CDR2 ANQGSEA. CDR3 amino acids: CSASSTDRGVDGYTF. The CDR3 coding sequence is TGCAGCGCCTCGTCGACGGACAGGGGGGTCGATGGCTACACCTTC.

The chain carries TRBV20-1 and TRBJ1-1; D remains unclear. The CDR3 has 12 amino acids. With 1 base removed from V and 10 bases from J, the gap between germline ends came to 13 bases. Germline V lookup: CDR1 DFQATT, CDR2 SNEGSKA (reference sequence). CDR3 residues: CSARVGPLGAFF. In DNA, the CDR3 is TGCAGTGCTAGAGTTGGTCCATTGGGAGCTTTCTTT.

The chain uses TRBV28 and TRBJ1-3; D uncertain. Trimming removed 5 bases from V and 1 base from J, with 6 bases in between. Germline-derived CDR1 and CDR2 are MDHEN and SYDVKM. The CDR3 has 13 amino acids. The CDR3 nucleotides read TGTGCCAGCAGTACGGGGTCTGGAAACACCATATATTTT. Translated: CASSTGSGNTIYF.

The chain links TRBV9 to TRBJ1-3; 7 bases line up with TRBD1. The trim removed 4 bases at V and 0 bases at J, leaving 4 bases unmatched. There are 15 residues in the CDR3. Per the germline V gene, CDR1 is SGDLS and CDR2 is YYNGEE. In nucleotides, the CDR3 is TGTGCCAGCAGCAACAGGGGATTCTCTGGAAACACCATATATTTT. Protein product: CASSNRGFSGNTIYF.

The gene calls are TRBV5-4 and TRBJ2-1; possibly TRBD1 or TRBD2 for D (5 bases each). V lost 1 base, J lost 10 bases, and 15 bases lay in between. The CDR3 is 14 amino acids. CDR1 and CDR2 (germline): SGHNT, YYREEE (reference sequence). DNA for the CDR3: TGTGCCAGCAGCTTGAATGCCGGGACGGGAGAGCAGTTCTTC. This codes for CASSLNAGTGEQFF.

The chain combines TRBV29-1 with TRBJ1-1, with D unresolved. The V end was cut by 1 base, the J end by 2 bases, with 11 bases between. This CDR3 contains 14 residues. Germline assignment: CDR1 SQVTM and CDR2 ANQGSEA. CDR3 protein: CSVEGEKGNTEAFF. DNA of the CDR3: TGCAGCGTTGAAGGGGAAAAGGGAAACACTGAAGCTTTCTTT.

This clonotype was seen only a few times. This rearrangement joins TRBV18 to TRBJ2-1, with unresolved D. Trimming pared 3 bases from V and 2 bases from J, leaving 14 bases between. The CDR3 extends over 16 amino acids. The germline gives CDR1 KGHSH, CDR2 LQKENI. The CDR3 protein is CASSPTTPAPYNEQFF. In nucleotides, the CDR3 is TGTGCCAGCTCACCCACGACTCCTGCCCCCTACAATGAGCAGTTCTTC.

This clonotype occurred many times. V and J are TRBV28 and TRBJ2-7; D call uncertain. This CDR3 is built from 10 residues. The V gene's germline CDR1 is MDHEN and CDR2 SYDVKM. V gave up 5 bases and J gave up 3 bases, with 2 bases separating them. The CDR3 is CASSDYEQYF. The CDR3 DNA reads as TGTGCCAGCAGTGACTACGAGCAGTACTTC.

In its sample, this clonotype was seen many times. The chain recombines TRBV18 with TRBJ1-6, with a weak D call TRBD1 (6 bases). The CDR3 totals 16 residues. The germline CDR1 and CDR2 sequences are KGHSH and LQKENI. Trimming stripped 4 bases from V and 4 bases from J, with 14 bases between. The CDR3 nucleotides read TGTGCCAGCTCACTGGACAGCTTTGGTTATAATTCACCCCTCCACTTT. Translation: CASSLDSFGYNSPLHF.

This chain connects TRBV5-6 to TRBJ2-7; D call uncertain. Trimming took off 4 bases at V and 5 bases at J, with 16 bases between the two ends. The CDR3 contains 14 residues. Per the germline V gene, CDR1 is SGHDT and CDR2 is YYEEEE. The CDR3 loop reads CASSRHVGTNEQYF. DNA of the CDR3: TGTGCCAGCAGCCGCCATGTGGGAACCAACGAGCAGTACTTC.

This clonotype occurred many times. This rearrangement joins TRBV24-1 to TRBJ1-5; D uncertain. Germline V gene data show CDR1 as KGHDR and CDR2 as SFDVKD. The CDR3 extends over 12 amino acids. V was cut by 3 bases and J by 6 bases, with 5 bases left in between. CDR3 sequence (DNA): TGTGCCACCAGTGATGGGGTTCAGCCCCAGCATTTT. This codes for CATSDGVQPQHF.

The chain employs TRBV7-9 and TRBJ2-1; 8 positions match TRBD2. The CDR3 has 16 residues. The junction had 8 bases not matched to a gene; V was cut back by 4 bases and J by 3 bases. Germline assignment: CDR1 SEHNR and CDR2 FQNEAQ (reference sequence). The CDR3 sequence is CASSSERELLYNEQFF. The DNA of the CDR3 is TGTGCCAGCAGCTCTGAGCGGGAGCTCCTCTACAATGAGCAGTTCTTC.

The sample holds many counts of this clonotype. This chain links TRBV7-9 with TRBJ2-3; no definite D call. The germline V and J ends were trimmed by 3 bases and 6 bases, with 10 bases remaining between them. In germline, CDR1 is SEHNR, CDR2 FQNEAQ (reference sequence). This CDR3 comprises 13 residues. This CDR3 reads CASSFFHRDTQYF. The CDR3 region has the DNA TGTGCCAGCAGCTTCTTTCACCGGGATACGCAGTATTTT.

In this sample, this clonotype turned up a few times. The V and J genes are TRBV5-8 and TRBJ1-1, with TRBD1 identical over 8 bases. Trimming took 4 bases from V and 10 from J; bases not matched to a gene: 12. Germline V CDR1 and CDR2: SGHTS, YDEGEE. There are 14 residues in the CDR3. The CDR3 DNA follows: TGTGCCAGCAGCGATCAGGACAGGGCAATAGGAGCTTTCTTT. Its protein product is CASSDQDRAIGAFF.

This clonotype was seen many times. The chain recombines TRBV5-5 with TRBJ2-3, with D unclear. Deletions cut 4 bases from V and 2 bases from J, with 14 bases between. The germline V gene encodes CDR1 SGHKS and CDR2 YYEKEE (reference sequence). This CDR3 contains 15 residues. DNA for the CDR3: TGTGCCAGCAGCCAATACATCCCCAACACAGATACGCAGTATTTT. Protein: CASSQYIPNTDTQYF.

This clonotype occurred a few times. This chain joins TRBV3-1 and TRBJ2-7, with a tentative D call TRBD1 (5 bases). CDR3 size: 17 residues. CDR1 and CDR2 from the germline V gene are LGHDT and YNNKEL (reference sequence). V was shortened by 1 base and J by 2 bases, with 18 bases between the two germline ends. The DNA for the CDR3 is TGTGCCAGCAGCCAAGCCGCCGAAGGGGCGAAAACCTACGAGCAGTACTTC. Its protein is CASSQAAEGAKTYEQYF.

This sequence joins TRBV20-1 and TRBJ2-2, with 11 positions matching TRBD2. Losses at the gene ends were 1 base for V and 2 bases for J; bases not matched to a gene: 3. The CDR3 has 16 residues. CDR1 and CDR2 from the germline V gene are DFQATT and SNEGSKA (reference sequence). The CDR3 DNA is TGCAGTGCTAGAGCCACTAGCGGGAGAAACACCGGGGAGCTGTTTTTT. This translates into CSARATSGRNTGELFF.